This T cell receptor beta chain stems from a study of cytomegalovirus exposure and HLA in healthy donors (dated by TCRdb to about 2017). Some background on the complete study: In an earlier analysis of 550 to 750 of the donors, approximately 260 Gb of sequence data and 90 million to 130 million unique TCR beta sequences from 150 million to 200 million T cells were reported. Among a few hundred genotyped donors of the cohort, an average of roughly 240,000 unique TCR beta nucleotide sequences were sequenced per donor, roughly 20% of them non-productive. All discovery cohort repertoires had been generated using a single sequencing platform. The study used immunosequencing to profile the T cell repertoires of hundreds of subjects and linked those repertoires to cytomegalovirus serostatus. Of the approximately 370 genotyped donors, 80% to 90% were placed in the genetic ancestry cluster associated with self-reported Caucasian donors. HLA typing included class I and class II loci at four-digit resolution. An earlier analysis of some 500 of the donors applied high-throughput TCR beta sequencing to assess whether each TCR beta V gene segment acted as functional or pseudogenic. About 300 gigabases of sequencing data and tens of millions of unique TCR sequences were included in an early release covering around 600 HLA-typed donors. Besides the first cohort of around 670 subjects, a separate validation cohort made up of 120 different subjects was used. Four or five DR-DQ haplotypes were handled as single units for association and clustering because linkage in the cohort was strong. Rather than using new phenotypic data, the later analysis identified candidate immune exposures from TCR beta sequences and from how often those sequences occurred across donors. In a later genetic analysis, genome-wide SNP genotypes for about three fifths of the 666 donors were used, and that subset was treated as a discovery cohort. Typing coverage differed by locus: A, B, C, DRB1 and DQB1 were typed in roughly 629-630 donors, DQA1 in approximately 520, DPA1 in nearly 610, and DPB1 in just under 480. The aim of the study was to test whether cataloging public T cell receptors could identify signatures of past pathogen exposure. Alongside the repertoire data, information on donor age, sex, ethnicity and CMV serostatus was compiled. High-throughput TCR immunosequencing, statistical association of individual TCRs with disease status, and machine learning were combined to predict cytomegalovirus infection status. A later analysis re-examined previously published TCR beta repertoires from 600 to 700 donors and added high-resolution HLA genotyping to investigate patterns of TCR occurrence. Study-level results and caveats: The classifier was reported to diagnose cytomegalovirus status with high specificity and sensitivity in both the original and validation cohorts. Because counts were too low, about 15 rarely observed V segments, including chromosome 9 orphons, were left out of the earlier analysis of over 550 of the donors. Most CMV-associated TCR beta chains appeared to be HLA-restricted in a later analysis, and the HLA associations seemed to be driven largely by CMV exposure. A further reported finding was that TCR beta sequences accurately predicted the HLA-A and HLA-B alleles for most subjects in the first cohort. An association between a missense DCLRE1C variant and V-gene and J-gene trimming of TCR beta chains was found in a later genetic analysis and replicated in an independent cohort. Correlated functional status among segregating V segments might be attributable to linkage disequilibrium, but an unknown experimental factor could not be ruled out. HLA typing was unavailable for some donors at each locus, so association tests used only the typed subset. The authors suggested that the approach could potentially be generalized to other disease states and immunological phenotypes. Across donors, most TCR sequences were observed very rarely, whereas some public TCRs were present in many individuals. In this cohort, only TCR beta chains were sequenced, and detectable features were limited by the absence of alpha or paired-chain data. Immune exposure information for the cohort was limited to CMV serostatus. In a later genetic analysis, fewer N-insertions in productive TCRs were reported among donors in an Asian-associated ancestry cluster than the roughly 640-donor mean. In an earlier analysis of 587 of the donors, most TCR beta V segments appeared in productive rearrangements about 90% or about 30% of the time, broadly matching IMGT annotations. According to a later analysis, TCR association rates differed among HLA loci, with DRB1 alleles showing the most associated TCRs and HLA-C alleles showing the fewest. When HLA alleles, especially DR and DQ, strongly co-occurred, attributing TCR associations to individual alleles was difficult. In a later analysis, HLA-associated TCR beta chains showed more clonal expansion and lower generation probabilities than non-associated chains that were equally common. Roughly uniform sequencing depth across donors was assumed in presence/absence analyses, although this assumption may not hold. A cluster of highly shared sequence variants was judged likely to be a technical artifact of the sequencing pipeline. The study gave a list of about 160 TCR beta chains associated with cytomegalovirus. Three of the identified cytomegalovirus-associated TCR beta chains were confirmed in vitro to be specific for cytomegalovirus antigens. At a false discovery rate of 0.05, a later analysis linked under 20,000 TCR beta sequences to specific HLA alleles. According to a later analysis, parvovirus B19, influenza, CMV and Epstein-Barr virus appeared linked to several top co-occurrence clusters.

Worth noting for this clone: The clone's antigen remains unknown.

In total, around 600 healthy bone marrow donors made up the cohort. All cohort members were sampled while nominally healthy, although unrecorded immune exposures were likely present. The donor was CMV seropositive and was included in the group of approximately 300 seropositive cohort members. A peripheral blood sample was provided by each donor, and peripheral blood mononuclear cells were used for TCR beta sequencing. Genomic DNA was extracted from the blood cell samples with the Qiagen DNeasy Blood Extraction Kit. The method was the immunoSEQ multiplex PCR assay. For the multiplex PCR, a mixture combining 60 forward primers for TCR Vbeta segments and 13 reverse primers for TCR Jbeta segments was used. The CDR3 region of rearranged TCR beta genes was amplified from genomic DNA with a multiplex PCR assay. The Illumina HiSeq System was used to sequence the amplified TCR beta libraries as 87-base-pair reads. For the original study's pipeline: A later analysis tallied around 80 million unique TCR beta chains across the approximately 670 repertoires, and approximately 12 million of those chains were shared by two or more donors. Raw reads were error-corrected and collapsed into unique sequences by a nearest-neighbor algorithm in which closely related sequences were merged to remove PCR and sequencing errors. CDR3 sequences were aligned to IMGT reference sequences to assign V, D and J gene segments. For a sequence to be retained, a match of at least six nucleotides to both a V gene segment and a J gene segment was required. A rearrangement was called productive if the CDR3 had no stop codons and remained in frame with V and J, and every other rearrangement was called non-productive. Following IMGT convention, CDR3 was defined as the stretch from the second conserved V-encoded cysteine to the conserved J-encoded phenylalanine. The earlier analysis of 500 to 600 of the donors excluded sequences that lacked an unambiguous match to a single V gene segment. In an earlier analysis of a few hundred of the donors, V segments were called functional above 56.7% productive rearrangements and were called segregating when the between-donor standard deviation exceeded 5%. A statistical classification framework was built to diagnose cytomegalovirus status from the catalog of TCR beta chain sequences. In a later analysis, V and J genes were assigned by comparing TCR nucleotide sequences against IMGT/GENE-DB human TR gene sequences. In a later analysis, CDR3 sequences and most-parsimonious VDJ recombination scenarios were assigned using the TCRdist pipeline. In a later analysis, each TCR beta chain was defined by its CDR3 amino acid sequence together with its V-gene family, and reads without a unique V-gene family were excluded. In a later analysis, fewer than 650 highly shared, low-generation-probability nucleotide sequences were removed to address suspected cross-contamination and a sequencing artifact. A later analysis calculated a clonal expansion index for each public chain from normalized within-repertoire ranks of inferred template counts. A later analysis computed generation probabilities with a VDJ recombination model fitted to out-of-frame rearrangements, and checked the results against IGoR. A later analysis scored TCR-TCR, TCR-HLA and TCR-CMV co-occurrence with hypergeometric tests, applying a repertoire-size bias correction to TCR pairs. A later analysis estimated false discovery rates by permuting HLA or CMV assignments 20 times. In a later analysis, co-occurring TCRs were grouped using DBSCAN, with TCRdist sequence similarity added in when clustering inside HLA-allele-positive subsets. Co-occurrence clustering excluded repertoires with fewer than 30,000 or more than 120,000 public chains, plus five with anomalous nucleotide sharing. Drawn from immuneACCESS, this table holds only the in-frame rearrangements with V and J called that TCRdb kept. Clones are partly lost; checked studies trace under half to an unresolved V gene and leave the rest unexplained. D and trimming come from the DNA, and the V and J calls and clone size come from that table. The sample's table covers around 36,000 clones. More than 3% of the sample lies in the top ten.

Sequencing was done on a sample of PBMCs. This clonotype was sampled from a woman aged 25-40 years in good health and CMV-seropositive.

Here is the DNA: TGTGCCATCAGTGAGCCCTACCAGACTGCGGAGCAGTACTTC. This codes for CAISEPYQTAEQYF. The chain is made from TRBV10-3 and TRBJ2-7; the D gene lacks a confident call. CDR1 ENHRY and CDR2 SYGVKD are derived from the germline V gene. CDR3 length: 14 amino acids, cysteine to phenylalanine. Kept here is only the CDR3 DNA, which spans 42 bases and is read in frame from base 1. V sheds 2 bases and J sheds 7 bases, leaving 15 bases between their ends.